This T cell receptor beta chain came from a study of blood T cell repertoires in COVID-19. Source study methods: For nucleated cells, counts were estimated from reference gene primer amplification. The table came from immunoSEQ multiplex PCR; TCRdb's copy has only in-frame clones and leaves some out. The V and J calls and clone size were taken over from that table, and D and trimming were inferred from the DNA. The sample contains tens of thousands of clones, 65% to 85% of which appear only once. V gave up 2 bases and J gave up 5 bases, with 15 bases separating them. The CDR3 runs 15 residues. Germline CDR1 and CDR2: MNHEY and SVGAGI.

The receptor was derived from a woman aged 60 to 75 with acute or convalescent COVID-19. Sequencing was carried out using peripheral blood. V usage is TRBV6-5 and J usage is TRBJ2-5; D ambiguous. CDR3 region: CASSYSRRSGETQYF. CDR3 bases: TGTGCCAGCAGTTACAGCCGGCGATCCGGGGAGACCCAGTACTTC.